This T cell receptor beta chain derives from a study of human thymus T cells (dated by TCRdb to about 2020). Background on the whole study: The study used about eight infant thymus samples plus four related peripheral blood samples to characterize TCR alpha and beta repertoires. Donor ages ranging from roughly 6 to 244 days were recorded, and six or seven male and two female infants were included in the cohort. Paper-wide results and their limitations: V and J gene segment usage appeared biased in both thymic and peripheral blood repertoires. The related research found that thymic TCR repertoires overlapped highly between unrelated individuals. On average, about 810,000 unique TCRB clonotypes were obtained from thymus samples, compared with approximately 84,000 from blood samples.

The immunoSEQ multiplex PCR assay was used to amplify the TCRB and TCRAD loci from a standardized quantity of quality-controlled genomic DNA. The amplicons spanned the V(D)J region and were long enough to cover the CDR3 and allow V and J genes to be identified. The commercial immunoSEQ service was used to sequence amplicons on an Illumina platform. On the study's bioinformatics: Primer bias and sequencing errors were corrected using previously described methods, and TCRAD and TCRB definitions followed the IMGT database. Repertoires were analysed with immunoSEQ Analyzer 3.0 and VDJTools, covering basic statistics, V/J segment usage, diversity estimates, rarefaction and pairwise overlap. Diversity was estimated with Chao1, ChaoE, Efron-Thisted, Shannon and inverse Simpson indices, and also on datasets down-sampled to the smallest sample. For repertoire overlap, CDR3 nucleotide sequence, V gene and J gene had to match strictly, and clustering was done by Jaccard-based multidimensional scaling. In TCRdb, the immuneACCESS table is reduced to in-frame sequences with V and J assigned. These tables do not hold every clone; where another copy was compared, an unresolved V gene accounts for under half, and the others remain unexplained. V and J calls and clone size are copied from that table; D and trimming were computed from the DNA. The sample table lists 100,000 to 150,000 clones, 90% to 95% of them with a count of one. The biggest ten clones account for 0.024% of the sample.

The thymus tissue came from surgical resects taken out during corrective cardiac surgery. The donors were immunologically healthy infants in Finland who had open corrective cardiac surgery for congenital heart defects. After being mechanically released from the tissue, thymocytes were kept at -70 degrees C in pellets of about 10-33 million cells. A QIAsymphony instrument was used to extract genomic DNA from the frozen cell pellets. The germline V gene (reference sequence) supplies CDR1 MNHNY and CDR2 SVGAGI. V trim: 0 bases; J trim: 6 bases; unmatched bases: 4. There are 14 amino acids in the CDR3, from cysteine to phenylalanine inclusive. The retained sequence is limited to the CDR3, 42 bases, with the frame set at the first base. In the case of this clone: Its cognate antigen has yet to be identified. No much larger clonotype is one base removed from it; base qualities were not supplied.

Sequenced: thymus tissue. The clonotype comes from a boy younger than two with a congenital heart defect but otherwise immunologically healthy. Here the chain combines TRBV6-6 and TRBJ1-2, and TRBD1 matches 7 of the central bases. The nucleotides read TGTGCCAGCAGTTACTCGGGGGACAGACATGGCTACACCTTC. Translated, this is CASSYSGDRHGYTF.